The subject of this entry is one T cell receptor beta chain. These data originate in a study of OX40 agonist ivuxolimab in advanced cancers. Study information: Partial responses were seen in three patients, one with hepatocellular carcinoma and two with cutaneous melanoma.

TCRdb's copy holds only in-frame clones and misses some; the assay was immunoSEQ multiplex PCR. This sample has 60,000 to 70,000 clones, with roughly 90% found just once. Sequenced here: CD4+ or CD8+ T cells sorted from blood, sampled in a trial of the OX40 agonist ivuxolimab. This clonotype was obtained from an adult with an advanced solid tumor such as melanoma, head and neck, liver or kidney cancer.

The CDR3 is CASSLWGGAGETQYF. CDR3 in DNA: TGTGCCAGCAGTTTATGGGGCGGGGCGGGGGAGACCCAGTACTTC. The chain joins TRBV28 to TRBJ2-5; TRBD2 might be the D (6 bases). This CDR3 region has 15 residues. The germline V gene has CDR1 MDHEN and CDR2 SYDVKM. Trimming took 0 bases from V and 5 from J, leaving 13 bases between them.